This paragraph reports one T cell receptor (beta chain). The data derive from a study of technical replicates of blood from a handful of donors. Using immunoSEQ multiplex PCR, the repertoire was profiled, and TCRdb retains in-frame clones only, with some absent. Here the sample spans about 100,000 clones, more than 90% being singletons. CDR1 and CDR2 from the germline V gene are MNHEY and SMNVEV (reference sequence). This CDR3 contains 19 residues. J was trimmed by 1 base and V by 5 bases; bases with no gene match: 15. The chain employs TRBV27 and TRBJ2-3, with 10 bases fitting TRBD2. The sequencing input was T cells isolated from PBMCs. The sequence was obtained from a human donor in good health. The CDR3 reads CASSLTSGASWRGTDTQYF. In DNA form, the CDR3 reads TGTGCCAGCAGTCTTACTAGCGGGGCGTCCTGGCGAGGCACAGATACGCAGTATTTT.